The 32 T cell receptor beta chains given below trace back to one sample, sequenced in a study of CD8+ T cells in alopecia areata (dated by TCRdb to the late 2010s). Libraries were built with the immunoSEQ multiplex PCR assay. For TCR sequencing, RNA was extracted from every sample and reverse transcribed into cDNA to serve as template. Entries here come from immuneACCESS through TCRdb and include only in-frame sequences with V and J called. Some clones fail to appear in such tables; in the studies checked, an unresolved V gene covers under half of the shortfall, and the cause of the remainder is unknown. The sample profile shows over 150,000 clones; around 60% of them were found once. The ten largest make up about 3.5% of the sample. The time point tag for this specimen amounts to: roughly 27 days on oral tofacitinib. The label giving this sample's treatment or condition can be read as: oral pan-JAK inhibitor, 5-10 mg twice daily.

This material consisted of CD4+ T cells sorted from blood, taken at week 4, from a patient treated with tofacitinib. The receptors here all came from a human donor with alopecia areata.

This rearrangement joins TRBV30 to TRBJ1-5; D not certain. Trimming stripped 4 bases from V and 7 bases from J, with 17 bases between. Germline CDR1 and CDR2: GTSNPN and SVGIG (reference sequence). The CDR3 has 14 residues. The CDR3 sequence is CAWNDRGSGQPQHF. The CDR3 nucleotides read TGTGCCTGGAATGATAGAGGGTCGGGACAGCCCCAGCATTTT.

This clone was found a few times. The chain combines TRBV5-1 with TRBJ1-2; weak D call: TRBD1 (6 bases). This CDR3 comprises 15 residues. Deletions cut 0 bases from V and 4 bases from J, with 13 bases between. CDR1 is SGHRS, CDR2 YFSETQ, per germline. CDR3 region: CASSLGDIRSYGYTF. The DNA for the CDR3 is TGCGCCAGCAGCTTGGGGGACATTCGTTCCTATGGCTACACCTTC.

The rearrangement uses TRBV5-6 and TRBJ1-6, with TRBD1 matching 8 bases. Trimming removed 2 bases from V and 9 bases from J; junction bases left unmatched: 7. Germline V CDR1 and CDR2: SGHDT, YYEEEE. This CDR3 is 15 amino acids long. The CDR3 is CASSLGDRRLSPLHF. CDR3 sequence (DNA): TGTGCCAGCAGCTTAGGGGACAGGCGCCTTTCACCCCTCCACTTT.

The chain joins TRBV9 to TRBJ2-6; D not resolved. CDR1 SGDLS and CDR2 YYNGEE come from the germline V gene. Trimming shortened V by 1 base and J by 4 bases, and 9 bases separated the two germline ends. This CDR3 is 15 amino acids long. CDR3 bases: TGTGCCAGCAGCGTAACACCTCCAGGGGCCAACGTCCTGACTTTC. This gives the protein CASSVTPPGANVLTF.

The V gene is TRBV4-2, the J gene TRBJ2-1; D possibly uses TRBD1 or TRBD2 (6 bases each). Trimming removed 4 bases at V and 5 bases at J, with 15 bases between. This CDR3 region has 15 residues. CDR1 and CDR2 (germline): LGHNA, YNFKEQ. CDR3 DNA sequence: TGTGCCAGCAGCCCCCTAAGGGGGACTGACAATGAGCAGTTCTTC. Protein sequence: CASSPLRGTDNEQFF.

This clone was observed many times. This chain uses TRBV5-4 with TRBJ2-1, with TRBD2 identical over 13 bases. The CDR3 spans 15 residues. CDR1 is SGHNT and CDR2 is YYREEE in the germline V gene (reference sequence). J was trimmed by 7 bases and V by 4 bases; bases with no gene match: 5. The CDR3 loop is CASSVRTSGGNEQFF. Written as DNA, the CDR3 is TGTGCCAGCAGCGTCCGGACTAGCGGGGGAAATGAGCAGTTCTTC.

This clone was seen more than once but under ten times. The J gene is TRBJ2-1, the V gene TRBV18; 16 nucleotides align to TRBD2. This CDR3 has 16 residues. Unmatched junction bases numbered 4, after V lost 3 bases and J lost 8 bases. CDR1 is KGHSH and CDR2 is LQKENI in the germline V gene. The CDR3 coding sequence is TGTGCCAGCTCACCCCCCGGGACTAGCGGGGGGGATGAGCAGTTCTTC. This encodes CASSPPGTSGGDEQFF. Filled out from reference TRBV18 and TRBJ2-1, the complete variable domain reads NAGVMQNPRHLVRRRGQEARLRCSPMKGHSHVYWYRQLPEEGLKFMVYLQKENIIDESGMPKERFSAEFPKEGPSILRIQQVVRGDSAAYFCASSPPGTSGGDEQFFGPGTRLTVL.

The chain recombines TRBV15 with TRBJ2-7; TRBD1 matches at 8 bases. CDR3 length: 15 residues. The J segment lost 3 bases and the V segment lost 4 bases, leaving 8 bases of the junction unmatched. Germline assignment: CDR1 LNHNV and CDR2 YYDKDF (reference sequence). CDR3 protein: CATSTRTGSFYEQYF. The CDR3 DNA reads TGTGCCACCAGCACCCGGACAGGGTCCTTCTACGAGCAGTACTTC.

This rearrangement joins TRBV5-1 to TRBJ2-7; D gene ambiguous. The CDR3 is 13 amino acids. Germline V gene sequence: CDR1 SGHRS, CDR2 YFSETQ. Trimming removed 5 bases from V and 7 bases from J, with 16 bases in between. In nucleotides, the CDR3 is TGCGCCAGCAGTCTTATGGGGTTTGAGGAGCAGTACTTC. Amino acid sequence: CASSLMGFEEQYF.

This clone was picked up many times. The chain carries TRBV18 and TRBJ1-6, with D perhaps matching TRBD1 (5 bases). Trimming cost V 3 bases and J 7 bases, with 10 bases left between them. The CDR3 loop spans 14 amino acids. Germline CDR1 KGHSH, CDR2 LQKENI. This CDR3 reads CASSPTDGNSPLHF. DNA of the CDR3: TGTGCCAGCTCACCGACAGACGGCAATTCACCCCTCCACTTT.

The chain joins TRBV7-9 to TRBJ2-2; D may be TRBD1 (6 bases). The V and J ends lost 3 bases and 4 bases respectively, with 6 bases between them. The CDR3 extends over 13 amino acids. Germline V gene sequence: CDR1 SEHNR, CDR2 FQNEAQ (reference sequence). The chain's CDR3 is CASSLDSTGELFF. CDR3 nucleotide sequence: TGTGCCAGCAGCTTGGACAGCACCGGGGAGCTGTTTTTT.

This clone was seen a handful of times. The chain joins TRBV27 to TRBJ2-2, with D perhaps matching TRBD2 (5 bases). V lost 5 bases and J lost 3, with 7 bases in between. Germline V CDR1 and CDR2: MNHEY, SMNVEV (reference sequence). The length of the CDR3 is 13 residues. Here the CDR3 DNA reads TGTGCCAGCAGTATAGCGTACACCGGGGAGCTGTTTTTT. Its translation: CASSIAYTGELFF.

The CDR3: CASSLIRTGSGYGYTF. The CDR3 DNA reads TGTGCCAGCAGCTTAATCCGGACAGGTTCGGGATATGGCTACACCTTC. The chain joins TRBV7-2 to TRBJ1-2; 7 nucleotides align to TRBD1. CDR3 length: 16 amino acids. Germline trimming cut 2 bases from V and 5 bases from J; bases unmatched to any gene: 11. The V gene's germline CDR1 is SGHTA and CDR2 FQGNSA.

This clone was detected a few times. The chain has TRBV28 and TRBJ2-2; no definite D call. Germline V gives CDR1 MDHEN, CDR2 SYDVKM. This CDR3 is built from 12 residues. V dropped 3 bases and J dropped 5 bases, with 4 bases sitting between them. The CDR3 protein is CASSFQTGELFF. Written as DNA, the CDR3 is TGTGCCAGCAGTTTTCAGACCGGGGAGCTGTTTTTT.

The chain recombines TRBV5-1 with TRBJ2-3, with D uncertain. The CDR3 consists of 12 residues. In germline, CDR1 is SGHRS, CDR2 YFSETQ. V was pared by 7 bases and J by 1 base, with 7 bases between. The CDR3 bases are TGCGCCAGCGGTCACGGCACAGATACGCAGTATTTT. It is translated as CASGHGTDTQYF.

The rearrangement uses TRBV7-8 and TRBJ2-5; 7 bases line up with TRBD1. Germline V gene lookup returns CDR1 SGHVS and CDR2 FQNEAQ. CDR3 length: 13 residues. V gave up 5 bases and J gave up 5 bases; unmatched junction bases: 5. DNA for the CDR3: TGTGCCAGCAGCATAGACAGGGACGAGACCCAGTACTTC. It encodes CASSIDRDETQYF.

This clone was seen only once. This chain connects TRBV27 to TRBJ1-2; possible D gene TRBD1, 6 bases. The CDR3 extends over 10 amino acids. V lost 9 bases and J lost 8, with 10 bases in between. Germline values: CDR1 MNHEY, CDR2 SMNVEV (reference sequence). For the CDR3, the DNA is TGTGCCAGGGGGGGGCGCGGCTACACCTTC. It is translated as CARGGRGYTF.

A few counts support this clone. This chain connects TRBV4-3 to TRBJ1-6; D perhaps matches TRBD1 (6 bases). V was clipped by 0 bases and J by 5 bases, with 20 bases between them. CDR3 size: 19 residues. CDR1 LGHNA and CDR2 YSLEER come from the germline V gene. CDR3 DNA sequence: TGCGCCAGCAGCCAAGATCCCGCCGGGGGACAACTCCATAATTCACCCCTCCACTTT. Its translation is CASSQDPAGGQLHNSPLHF.

The V and J genes are TRBV4-1 and TRBJ2-7; TRBD2 aligns across 11 bases. V gave up 4 bases and J gave up 3 bases; unmatched junction bases: 2. This CDR3 has 14 residues. The germline V gene has CDR1 MGHRA and CDR2 YSYEKL. CDR3 loop: CASSPGLAVYEQYF. The CDR3 DNA reads TGCGCCAGCAGCCCGGGACTAGCGGTCTACGAGCAGTACTTC.

The chain combines TRBV4-1 with TRBJ2-7; D ambiguous. The CDR3 is 14 residues long. Germline V gives CDR1 MGHRA, CDR2 YSYEKL. Trimming took 4 bases from V and 3 from J, leaving 13 bases between them. CDR3 in DNA: TGCGCCAGCAGCCTACTACCCCGAAACTACGAGCAGTACTTC. As protein: CASSLLPRNYEQYF.

The V and J genes are TRBV7-2 and TRBJ2-1, with D tentatively TRBD1 or TRBD2 (5 bases each). The CDR3 consists of 17 residues. Per germline, CDR1 SGHTA and CDR2 FQGNSA. Trimming removed 3 bases from V and 0 bases from J, with 15 bases in between. The DNA for the CDR3 is TGTGCCAGCAGCTTGATGGCTGGGACCAACTCCTACAATGAGCAGTTCTTC. This sequence encodes CASSLMAGTNSYNEQFF.

The chain employs TRBV30 and TRBJ1-3; D uncertain. Trimming removed 0 bases from V and 5 bases from J, with 5 bases in between. There are 12 residues in the CDR3. Germline loops: CDR1 GTSNPN, CDR2 SVGIG (reference sequence). The CDR3 nucleotides are TGTGCCTGGAGTGTAGACCGAAACACCATATATTTT. Residues: CAWSVDRNTIYF. Full variable domain (outside the CDR3, taken from reference TRBV30 and TRBJ1-3): SQTIHQWPATLVQPVGSPLSLECTVEGTSNPNLYWYRQAAGRGLQLLFYSVGIGQISSEVPQNLSASRPQDRQFILSSKKLLLSDSGFYLCAWSVDRNTIYFGEGSWLTVV.

The V call is TRBV6-5, the J call TRBJ1-6; D not resolved. This CDR3 is 13 amino acids long. Germline lookup yields CDR1 MNHEY and CDR2 SVGAGI. The V gene lost 4 bases and the J gene lost 6 bases, with 7 bases spanning the gap. CDR3 region: CASSWFFNSPLHF. The CDR3 DNA sequence: TGTGCCAGCAGTTGGTTCTTTAATTCACCCCTCCACTTT.

This clone was seen a few times. The chain recombines TRBV6-6 with TRBJ1-6; D uncertain. The CDR3 is 16 residues long. Germline V gene data show CDR1 as MNHNY and CDR2 as SVGAGI (reference sequence). Trimming cost V 2 bases and J 6 bases, with 14 bases left between them. The CDR3 coding sequence is TGTGCCAGCAGTTACAGGGTCGGGGAGGCTAATTCACCCCTCCACTTT. Translation gives CASSYRVGEANSPLHF.

The chain employs TRBV29-1 and TRBJ1-1, with D possibly being TRBD1 (6 bases). V shed 3 bases and J shed 4 bases, with 12 bases lying between them. Germline lookup yields CDR1 SQVTM and CDR2 ANQGSEA. The CDR3 is 13 amino acids. The CDR3 reads CSVDDRTGTEAFF. CDR3 DNA: TGCAGCGTTGACGACAGGACGGGCACTGAAGCTTTCTTT.

This clone was counted only a few times. The rearrangement links TRBV29-1 to TRBJ1-5; D is uncertain. With 4 bases removed from V and 6 bases from J, the gap between germline ends came to 16 bases. This CDR3 has 14 residues. The germline V gene has CDR1 SQVTM and CDR2 ANQGSEA. CDR3 protein: CSVGTGPGGQPQHF. As DNA, the CDR3 is TGCAGCGTTGGTACCGGACCCGGCGGTCAGCCCCAGCATTTT.

This chain links TRBV4-2 with TRBJ2-1; 7 nucleotides line up with TRBD2. CDR3 length: 16 amino acids. Germline V CDR1 and CDR2: LGHNA, YNFKEQ. Losses at the gene ends were 0 bases for V and 8 bases for J; bases not matched to a gene: 10. The CDR3, as DNA: TGTGCCAGCAGCCAAGATCCTAGCGGTTCCTGGGATGAGCAGTTCTTC. The encoded protein is CASSQDPSGSWDEQFF.

This chain uses TRBV27 with TRBJ2-3; D remains ambiguous. With 4 bases removed from V and 2 bases from J, the gap between germline ends came to 7 bases. The CDR3 totals 13 residues. Germline lookup yields CDR1 MNHEY and CDR2 SMNVEV (reference sequence). The chain's CDR3 is CASSSDVTDTQYF. The CDR3 DNA sequence: TGTGCCAGCAGTTCGGACGTCACAGATACGCAGTATTTT.

The CDR3 is CASSQVQGVGEQYF. The CDR3 DNA follows: TGTGCCAGCAGCCAAGTACAGGGCGTGGGCGAGCAGTACTTC. The rearrangement joins TRBV4-2 to TRBJ2-7; D possibly corresponds to TRBD1 (6 bases). The CDR3 extends over 14 amino acids. Germline CDR1 LGHNA, CDR2 YNFKEQ. V lost 1 base and J 6 bases, leaving 13 bases between the germline ends.

The V call is TRBV29-1, the J call TRBJ1-6; TRBD1 is a possible D gene (5 bases). V lost 4 bases to trimming and J lost 8 bases, with 12 bases between them. There are 13 residues in the CDR3. Looked up from germline, CDR1 is SQVTM and CDR2 is ANQGSEA. The CDR3 nucleotides read TGCAGCGTTGCACAGGCGAGGGATTCACCCCTCCACTTT. Amino acids: CSVAQARDSPLHF.

This clone was recorded a few times. The chain has TRBV29-1 and TRBJ1-2; D is possibly TRBD1 (5 bases). V was shortened by 3 bases and J by 1 base, with 9 bases between the two germline ends. Germline assignment: CDR1 SQVTM and CDR2 ANQGSEA. The CDR3 is 13 residues long. In nucleotides, the CDR3 is TGCAGCGTTGATGTAGGGGTTAACTATGGCTACACCTTC. Protein sequence: CSVDVGVNYGYTF. Full variable domain (remainder filled in from reference TRBV29-1 and TRBJ1-2): SAVISQKPSRDICQRGTSLTIQCQVDSQVTMMFWYRQQPGQSLTLIATANQGSEATYESGFVIDKFPISRPNLTFSTLTVSNMSPEDSSIYLCSVDVGVNYGYTFGSGTRLTVV.

This clone appeared once. This sequence joins TRBV30 and TRBJ2-7, with no clear D. The CDR3 length is 13 residues. Germline values: CDR1 GTSNPN, CDR2 SVGIG (reference sequence). The ends were cut back, 4 bases at V and 2 bases at J, with 12 bases in the middle. CDR3 coding DNA: TGTGCCTGGACCCCCGGAGTCACCTACGAGCAGTACTTC. It codes for CAWTPGVTYEQYF.